Listed here are 20 T cell receptor beta chains from one sample, sequenced in a study of T cell responses to AZD1222 COVID-19 vaccine. Some clones are missing from TCRdb's copy, which holds only in-frame ones; the method was immunoSEQ multiplex PCR. The sample contains around 110,000 clones, roughly 93% of which appear only once. Material: peripheral blood, obtained 28 days after the second AZD1222 dose. Receptors were obtained from an adult who received the AZD1222 COVID-19 vaccine.

The chain links TRBV4-1 to TRBJ2-2; 8 nucleotides align to TRBD1. Germline V gene lookup returns CDR1 MGHRA and CDR2 YSYEKL. V dropped 6 bases and J dropped 5; count of bases not matched to a gene: 8. The CDR3 spans 15 residues. The CDR3: CASRLTGDWTGELFF. DNA for the CDR3: TGCGCCAGCAGATTGACAGGGGATTGGACCGGGGAGCTGTTTTTT.

The chain couples TRBV7-9 to TRBJ2-7; 7 bases fit TRBD2. Germline CDR1 is SEHNR and CDR2 is FQNEAQ (reference sequence). V trimming: 5 bases; J trimming: 3 bases; junction bases outside the gene matches: 16. The CDR3 extends over 17 amino acids. In nucleotides, the CDR3 is TGTGCCAGCAGCCCAAAGGATGCGGGACTAAGGCGCTACGAGCAGTACTTC. Its protein product is CASSPKDAGLRRYEQYF.

The rearrangement uses TRBV2 and TRBJ2-7; unclear D gene. The CDR3 contains 12 residues. Germline-derived CDR1 and CDR2 are SNHLY and FYNNEI. The ends were cut back, 7 bases at V and 7 bases at J, with 14 bases in the middle. The CDR3 DNA is TGTGCCAGCATCGATCTCTCTCAGGAGCAGTACTTC. Protein sequence: CASIDLSQEQYF.

The chain links TRBV7-3 to TRBJ2-1; D gene ambiguous. The CDR3 runs 13 residues. Per the germline V gene, CDR1 is SGHTA and CDR2 is FQGTGA. V was trimmed by 1 base and J by 7 bases, leaving 8 bases between them. In DNA form, the CDR3 reads TGTGCCAGCAGCTTAAGTAGTATGAATGAGCAGTTCTTC. The encoded protein is CASSLSSMNEQFF. Supplemented by reference TRBV7-3 and TRBJ2-1, the full variable domain reads GAGVSQTPSNKVTEKGKYVELRCDPISGHTALYWYRQSLGQGPEFLIYFQGTGAADDSGLPNDRFFAVRPEGSVSTLKIQRTERGDSAVYLCASSLSSMNEQFFGPGTRLTVL.

This chain links TRBV2 with TRBJ1-2, with 7 bases aligning to TRBD1. The germline V gene encodes CDR1 SNHLY and CDR2 FYNNEI. After removal of 6 bases from V and 8 bases from J, the junction contained 15 bases not matched to a gene. The CDR3 has 15 amino acids. CDR3 loop: CASRATQGGGKGYTF. Here the CDR3 DNA reads TGTGCCAGCAGGGCTACTCAGGGGGGTGGGAAAGGCTACACCTTC.

This clone was seen a handful of times. In DNA, the CDR3 is TGCGCCAGCAGTCCGGTTAGGGAGGGTAAGCAGTACTTC. Translating gives CASSPVREGKQYF. V and J are TRBV5-1 and TRBJ2-7; 7 positions agree with TRBD2. The CDR3 runs to 13 residues. Trimming removed 5 bases from V and 8 bases from J; junction bases left unmatched: 10. The germline CDR1 and CDR2 sequences are SGHRS and YFSETQ.

The chain has TRBV7-9 and TRBJ2-5; weak D call: TRBD1 (5 bases). Looked up from germline, CDR1 is SEHNR and CDR2 is FQNEAQ (reference sequence). The CDR3 extends over 16 amino acids. Trimming left V 8 bases short and J 0 bases short, with 19 bases between. The CDR3 DNA follows: TGTGCCAGCGGAATGGGGCTAGTAGTCTACCAAGAGACCCAGTACTTC. It is translated as CASGMGLVVYQETQYF.

This sequence joins TRBV7-8 and TRBJ2-7, with D uncertain. V was clipped by 1 base and J by 2 bases, with 6 bases between them. Germline lookup yields CDR1 SGHVS and CDR2 FQNEAQ. This CDR3 comprises 13 residues. CDR3 loop: CASSLGGTYEQYF. The CDR3 coding sequence is TGTGCCAGCAGCTTAGGAGGCACCTACGAGCAGTACTTC.

This clone was counted a single time. CDR3 in amino acids: CASSPTDTQYF. DNA for the CDR3: TGTGCCAGCAGCCCCACAGATACGCAGTATTTT. V is TRBV28 and J is TRBJ2-3; no firm D call. This CDR3 has 11 residues. Per the germline V gene, CDR1 is MDHEN and CDR2 is SYDVKM. The V gene lost 6 bases and the J gene lost 2 bases, with 3 bases spanning the gap. Together with reference TRBV28 and TRBJ2-3, the CDR3 gives the full variable domain: DVKVTQSSRYLVKRTGEKVFLECVQDMDHENMFWYRQDPGLGLRLIYFSYDVKMKEKGDIPEGYSVSREKKERFSLILESASTNQTSMYLCASSPTDTQYFGPGTRLTVL.

The genes are TRBV5-5 and TRBJ1-6, with D tentatively TRBD1 (5 bases). This CDR3 is 16 amino acids long. V lost 1 base and J lost 7, with 15 bases in between. Germline CDR1 reads SGHKS; CDR2 reads YYEKEE (reference sequence). CDR3 DNA: TGTGCCAGCAGCTTGTGGTCAGGGAACTTGAATTCACCCCTCCACTTT. Its protein product is CASSLWSGNLNSPLHF. The whole variable domain, remainder taken from reference TRBV5-5 and TRBJ1-6, is DAGVTQSPTHLIKTRGQQVTLRCSPISGHKSVSWYQQVLGQGPQFIFQYYEKEERGRGNFPDRFSARQFPNYSSELNVNALLLGDSALYLCASSLWSGNLNSPLHFGNGTRLTVT.

This chain connects TRBV28 to TRBJ2-3; no clear D. Per germline, CDR1 MDHEN and CDR2 SYDVKM. This CDR3 spans 11 amino acids. Trimming removed 5 bases at V and 6 bases at J, with 6 bases between. CDR3 bases: TGTGCCAGCAGTCCCGAGGATACGCAGTATTTT. Protein: CASSPEDTQYF.

The CDR3 is CSARAGGDTEAFF. CDR3 bases: TGCAGTGCTCGTGCGGGAGGGGACACTGAAGCTTTCTTT. The V call is TRBV20-1, the J call TRBJ1-1, with a possible D match to TRBD1 (5 bases). Trimming left V 5 bases short and J 3 bases short, with 13 bases between. Germline CDR1 reads DFQATT; CDR2 reads SNEGSKA (reference sequence). CDR3 size: 13 residues.

This clone was seen just once. The rearrangement uses TRBV29-1 and TRBJ2-3; D gene uncertain. The CDR3 runs 12 residues. CDR1 is SQVTM, CDR2 ANQGSEA, per germline. V shed 4 bases and J shed 1 base, with 6 bases lying between them. The CDR3 bases are TGCAGCGTTGGACGGCGCACAGATACGCAGTATTTT. Translating gives CSVGRRTDTQYF.

CDR3 sequence: CASSLRTGSTDTQYF. The CDR3 DNA reads TGTGCCAGCAGCCTACGGACAGGAAGCACAGATACGCAGTATTTT. The chain employs TRBV21-1 and TRBJ2-3; TRBD1, the D gene given by the table, was not confirmed from the DNA. TRBV21-1 is reported as a pseudogene. This CDR3 contains 15 residues.

The genes are TRBV5-4 and TRBJ1-4, with 9 bases that match TRBD1. CDR3 length: 14 residues. Germline CDR1 reads SGHNT; CDR2 reads YYREEE (reference sequence). V trimming: 2 bases; J trimming: 6 bases; junction bases outside the gene matches: 2. As DNA, the CDR3 is TGTGCCAGCAGCTTCGACAGGGGGGATGAAAAACTGTTTTTT. Protein product: CASSFDRGDEKLFF. The full variable domain, its missing parts supplied by reference TRBV5-4 and TRBJ1-4, is ETGVTQSPTHLIKTRGQQVTLRCSSQSGHNTVSWYQQALGQGPQFIFQYYREEENGRGNFPPRFSGLQFPNYSSELNVNALELDDSALYLCASSFDRGDEKLFFGSGTQLSVL.

V gene TRBV7-9 combines with J gene TRBJ2-2; maybe TRBD1 (6 bases). Trimming removed 0 bases from V and 7 bases from J, with 12 bases in between. This CDR3 has 15 amino acids. Germline V CDR1 and CDR2: SEHNR, FQNEAQ (reference sequence). CDR3 loop: CASSLAQTGFGELFF. The CDR3 DNA follows: TGTGCCAGCAGCTTAGCACAAACAGGGTTCGGGGAGCTGTTTTTT. Full variable domain (outside the CDR3, taken from reference TRBV7-9 and TRBJ2-2): DTGVSQNPRHKITKRGQNVTFRCDPISEHNRLYWYRQTLGQGPEFLTYFQNEAQLEKSRLLSDRFSAERPKGSFSTLEIQRTEQGDSAMYLCASSLAQTGFGELFFGEGSRLTVL.

The CDR3 here is CASSLTGQRETQYF. The CDR3 nucleotides read TGTGCCAGCAGCCTAACCGGACAGAGAGAGACCCAGTACTTC. The chain uses TRBV7-9 and TRBJ2-5, with D possibly being TRBD1 (6 bases). This CDR3 contains 14 residues. Germline CDR1 SEHNR, CDR2 FQNEAQ (reference sequence). V lost 5 bases and J 4 bases, leaving 14 bases between the germline ends.

The chain uses TRBV7-2 and TRBJ2-1; TRBD1 aligns across 7 bases. V trimming: 1 base; J trimming: 3 bases; junction bases outside the gene matches: 3. CDR1 is SGHTA and CDR2 is FQGNSA in the germline V gene. The CDR3 contains 15 residues. The CDR3 DNA sequence: TGTGCCAGCAGCTTAGGGGGGACAGTCTACAATGAGCAGTTCTTC. This codes for CASSLGGTVYNEQFF.

This chain uses TRBV6-5 with TRBJ2-5, with TRBD2 matching over 7 bases. V dropped 7 bases and J dropped 1; count of bases not matched to a gene: 3. The CDR3 is 13 amino acids. From germline, CDR1 is MNHEY and CDR2 SVGAGI. For the CDR3, the DNA is TGTGCCAGCAACCGCGGGGGCCAAGAGACCCAGTACTTC. It specifies CASNRGGQETQYF.

The chain links TRBV5-1 to TRBJ2-2; tentative D call: TRBD2 (6 bases). The CDR3 covers 14 residues. From germline, CDR1 is SGHRS and CDR2 YFSETQ. Trimming removed 6 bases from V and 2 bases from J, with 11 bases in between. The CDR3 bases are TGCGCCAGCAAGAGGGACTCCAACACCGGGGAGCTGTTTTTT. Its translation: CASKRDSNTGELFF.